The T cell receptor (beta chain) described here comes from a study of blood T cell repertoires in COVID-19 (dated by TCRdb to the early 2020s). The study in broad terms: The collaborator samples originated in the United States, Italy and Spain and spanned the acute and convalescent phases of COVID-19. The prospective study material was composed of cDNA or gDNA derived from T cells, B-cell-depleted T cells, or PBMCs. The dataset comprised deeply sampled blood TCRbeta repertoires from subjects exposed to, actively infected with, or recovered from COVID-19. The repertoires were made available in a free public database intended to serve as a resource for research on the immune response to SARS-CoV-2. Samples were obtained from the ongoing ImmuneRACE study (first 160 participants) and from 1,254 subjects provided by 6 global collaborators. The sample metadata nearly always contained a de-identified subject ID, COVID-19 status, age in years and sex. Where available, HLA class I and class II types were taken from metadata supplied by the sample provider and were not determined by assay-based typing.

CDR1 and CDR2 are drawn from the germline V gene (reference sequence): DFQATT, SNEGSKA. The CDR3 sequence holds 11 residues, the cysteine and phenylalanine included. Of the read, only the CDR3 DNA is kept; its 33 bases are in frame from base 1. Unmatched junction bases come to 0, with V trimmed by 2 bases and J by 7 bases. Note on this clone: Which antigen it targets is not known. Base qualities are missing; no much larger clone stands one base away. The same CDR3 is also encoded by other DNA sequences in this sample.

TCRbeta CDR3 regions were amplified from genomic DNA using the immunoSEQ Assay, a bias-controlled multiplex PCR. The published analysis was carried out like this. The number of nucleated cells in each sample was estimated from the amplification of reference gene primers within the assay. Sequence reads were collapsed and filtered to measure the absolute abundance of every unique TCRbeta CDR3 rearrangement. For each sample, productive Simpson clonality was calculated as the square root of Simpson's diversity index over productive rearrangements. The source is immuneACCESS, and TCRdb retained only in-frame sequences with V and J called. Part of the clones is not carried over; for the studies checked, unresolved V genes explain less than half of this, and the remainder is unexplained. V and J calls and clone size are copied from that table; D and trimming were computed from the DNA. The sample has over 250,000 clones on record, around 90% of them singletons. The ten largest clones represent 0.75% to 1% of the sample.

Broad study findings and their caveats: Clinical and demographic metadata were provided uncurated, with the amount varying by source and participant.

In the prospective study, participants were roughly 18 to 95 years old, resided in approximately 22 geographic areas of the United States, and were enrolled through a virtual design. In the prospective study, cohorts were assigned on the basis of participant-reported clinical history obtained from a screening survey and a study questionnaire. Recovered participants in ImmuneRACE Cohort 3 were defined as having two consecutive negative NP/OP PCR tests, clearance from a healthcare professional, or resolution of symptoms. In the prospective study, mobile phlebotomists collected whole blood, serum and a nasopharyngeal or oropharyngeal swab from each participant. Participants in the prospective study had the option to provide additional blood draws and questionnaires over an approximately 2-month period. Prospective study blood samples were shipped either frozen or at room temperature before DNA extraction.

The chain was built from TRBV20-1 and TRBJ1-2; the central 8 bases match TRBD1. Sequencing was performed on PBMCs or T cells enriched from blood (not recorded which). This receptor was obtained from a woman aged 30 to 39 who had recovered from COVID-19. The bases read TGCAGTGCTAGAACAGGGGGTGGCTACACCTTC. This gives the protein CSARTGGGYTF.